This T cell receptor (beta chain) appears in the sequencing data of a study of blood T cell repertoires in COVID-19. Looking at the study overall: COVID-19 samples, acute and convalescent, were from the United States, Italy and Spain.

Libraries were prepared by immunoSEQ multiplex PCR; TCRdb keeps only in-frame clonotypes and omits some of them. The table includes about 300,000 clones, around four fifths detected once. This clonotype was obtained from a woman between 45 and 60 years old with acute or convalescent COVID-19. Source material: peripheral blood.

DNA of the CDR3: TGTGCCAGTAGCCCATCACGAGGGACCCAGTACTTC. Its protein product is CASSPSRGTQYF. The V call is TRBV19, the J call TRBJ2-5, with unresolved D. V lost 6 bases to trimming and J lost 7 bases, with 12 bases between them. From germline, CDR1 is LNHDA and CDR2 SQIVND (reference sequence). The CDR3 sequence is 12 residues long.